Shown below are 29 T cell receptor beta chains from a single sample sequenced in a study of OX40 agonist ivuxolimab in advanced cancers. Measured with immunoSEQ multiplex PCR; TCRdb has only the in-frame clones, and not every one. The profile shows 53,000 or so clones, about four fifths of them singletons. Sequenced here: CD4+ or CD8+ T cells sorted from blood, sampled in a trial of the OX40 agonist ivuxolimab. All receptors come from an adult with an advanced solid tumor such as melanoma, head and neck, liver or kidney cancer.

V gene TRBV30 combines with J gene TRBJ2-1; maybe TRBD1 (6 bases). CDR1 GTSNPN and CDR2 SVGIG come from the germline V gene (reference sequence). The CDR3 contains 13 residues. The V gene lost 5 bases and the J gene lost 6 bases, with 14 bases spanning the gap. CDR3 nucleotides: TGTGCCTGGGAGGGACACCTGATCAATGAGCAGTTCTTC. Translated: CAWEGHLINEQFF. The whole variable domain, filled in from reference TRBV30 and TRBJ2-1, reads SQTIHQWPATLVQPVGSPLSLECTVEGTSNPNLYWYRQAAGRGLQLLFYSVGIGQISSEVPQNLSASRPQDRQFILSSKKLLLSDSGFYLCAWEGHLINEQFFGPGTRLTVL.

This clone appeared a few times. The rearrangement uses TRBV6-4 and TRBJ2-1; the match to TRBD2 covers 14 bases. Germline V CDR1 and CDR2: MRHNA, SNTAGT. This CDR3 comprises 17 residues. J lost 9 bases, V lost 2 bases, and 9 bases had no gene match. Here the CDR3 DNA reads TGTGCCAGCAGTGACCGGCAGGGACTAGCGGGAGAAATTGAGCAGTTCTTC. It translates to CASSDRQGLAGEIEQFF.

J is TRBJ2-7 and V is TRBV18; no clear D gene. The germline V and J ends were trimmed by 6 bases and 3 bases, with 12 bases remaining between them. The CDR3 spans 13 residues. Germline loops: CDR1 KGHSH, CDR2 LQKENI. For the CDR3, the DNA is TGTGCCAGCTCGCCAGGCACAGACTACGAGCAGTACTTC. Translating gives CASSPGTDYEQYF.

V and J are TRBV5-8 and TRBJ1-2, with 8 bases fitting TRBD1. Trimming took 4 bases from V and 4 from J; bases not matched to a gene: 3. The CDR3 totals 13 residues. Germline values: CDR1 SGHTS, CDR2 YDEGEE. The CDR3 region has the DNA TGTGCCAGCAGCCAGGACAGGGTCTATGGCTACACCTTC. Its protein product is CASSQDRVYGYTF.

The chain has TRBV5-6 and TRBJ1-1, with a tentative D call TRBD1 (5 bases). This CDR3 contains 12 residues. Trimming cost V 0 bases and J 10 bases, with 10 bases left between them. Germline V gene data show CDR1 as SGHDT and CDR2 as YYEEEE. This CDR3 is CASSLGGRGAFF. For the CDR3, the DNA is TGTGCCAGCAGCTTGGGGGGCAGAGGAGCTTTCTTT.

The chain carries TRBV11-2 and TRBJ2-1; the match to TRBD2 covers 9 bases. The CDR3 is 17 residues long. The germline V gene has CDR1 SGHAT and CDR2 FQNNGV. V gave up 5 bases and J gave up 4 bases; unmatched junction bases: 12. Written as DNA, the CDR3 is TGTGCCAGCAGCGCGGGACTAGCCTTAAAGGGGTACAATGAGCAGTTCTTC. It yields the protein CASSAGLALKGYNEQFF.

V usage is TRBV10-2 and J usage is TRBJ2-5; TRBD2 might be the D (5 bases). The CDR3 has 18 amino acids. The V end lost 6 bases, the J end lost 5 bases, and 28 bases lay between the germline ends. CDR1 is WSHSY, CDR2 SAAADI, per germline. CDR3 protein: CASSPDEGVARVLETQYF. In DNA form, the CDR3 reads TGCGCCAGCAGCCCAGACGAGGGTGTGGCTAGGGTGTTGGAGACCCAGTACTTC.

The chain carries TRBV10-2 and TRBJ2-3; 12 bases fit TRBD1. V lost 6 bases to trimming and J lost 5 bases; unmatched junction nucleotides: 9. Germline V lookup: CDR1 WSHSY, CDR2 SAAADI. The CDR3 runs 16 residues. CDR3 residues: CASSGTGGPLIDTQYF. For the CDR3, the DNA is TGCGCCAGCAGCGGGACAGGGGGCCCCCTCATAGATACGCAGTATTTT.

The chain joins TRBV5-1 to TRBJ2-4; the match to TRBD2 covers 12 bases. Germline CDR1 reads SGHRS; CDR2 reads YFSETQ. CDR3 length: 20 residues. V lost 0 bases to trimming and J lost 3 bases; unmatched junction nucleotides: 13. The CDR3: CASSLGPSGRAEGVKNIQYF. In nucleotides, the CDR3 is TGCGCCAGCAGCTTGGGTCCTAGCGGGAGGGCCGAGGGAGTCAAAAACATTCAGTACTTC.

The genes are TRBV19 and TRBJ1-6; D might be TRBD1 (5 bases). The CDR3 length is 14 residues. Trimming removed 7 bases from V and 8 bases from J, with 15 bases in between. From germline, CDR1 is LNHDA and CDR2 SQIVND (reference sequence). As DNA, the CDR3 is TGTGCCAGTACCGTGGGGGTGTGGGATTCACCCCTCCACTTT. Amino acids: CASTVGVWDSPLHF. Combining the CDR3 with reference TRBV19 and TRBJ1-6 gives the whole variable domain DGGITQSPKYLFRKEGQNVTLSCEQNLNHDAMYWYRQDPGQGLRLIYYSQIVNDFQKGDIAEGYSVSREKKESFPLTVTSAQKNPTAFYLCASTVGVWDSPLHFGNGTRLTVT.

CDR3 bases: TGTGCCAGCAGCTTAGCCCTTGAGCGGCCCTACGAGCAGTACTTC. Encoded protein: CASSLALERPYEQYF. The chain combines TRBV7-8 with TRBJ2-7; tentatively, D is TRBD2 (5 bases). The germline gives CDR1 SGHVS, CDR2 FQNEAQ. This CDR3 has 15 residues. V lost 0 bases, J lost 2 bases, and 11 bases lay in between. Using reference TRBV7-8 and TRBJ2-7 for the parts outside the CDR3, the full variable domain is GAGVSQSPRYKVAKRGQDVALRCDPISGHVSLFWYQQALGQGPEFLTYFQNEAQLDKSGLPSDRFFAERPEGSVSTLKIQRTQQEDSAVYLCASSLALERPYEQYFGPGTRLTVT.

The gene calls are TRBV29-1 and TRBJ1-1; D not certain. The CDR3 is 11 residues long. Trimming removed 7 bases at V and 1 base at J, with 7 bases between. Germline CDR1 is SQVTM and CDR2 is ANQGSEA. CDR3 protein: CSALENTEAFF. Written as DNA, the CDR3 is TGCAGCGCCCTGGAGAACACTGAAGCTTTCTTT.

This chain connects TRBV5-1 to TRBJ2-1; D is uncertain. CDR1 is SGHRS and CDR2 is YFSETQ in the germline V gene. The CDR3 totals 13 residues. V gave up 3 bases and J gave up 5 bases, with 9 bases separating them. The CDR3 protein is CASSWALNNEQFF. The CDR3 coding sequence is TGCGCCAGCAGCTGGGCCCTCAACAATGAGCAGTTCTTC.

The chain joins TRBV5-1 to TRBJ1-1; possibly TRBD1 for D (6 bases). The CDR3 is made up of 15 amino acids. V dropped 4 bases and J dropped 6 bases, with 19 bases sitting between them. CDR1 is SGHRS, CDR2 YFSETQ, per germline. CDR3 protein: CASSQDPQGRAEAFF. The DNA for the CDR3 is TGCGCCAGCAGCCAAGACCCCCAGGGGCGGGCTGAAGCTTTCTTT.

The V gene is TRBV19, the J gene TRBJ2-5, with 8 bases lining up with TRBD2. CDR1 is LNHDA and CDR2 is SQIVND in the germline V gene (reference sequence). This CDR3 is built from 15 residues. V lost 11 bases, J lost 5 bases, and 16 bases stayed unmatched. In nucleotides, the CDR3 is TGTGCCTCCCGTTCCGGGGGGGCAAATGTGGAGACCCAGTACTTC. This encodes CASRSGGANVETQYF.

J is TRBJ1-2 and V is TRBV28; D ambiguous. The V and J ends lost 10 bases and 7 bases respectively, with 16 bases between them. This CDR3 is built from 12 residues. Germline CDR1 and CDR2: MDHEN and SYDVKM. CDR3 loop: CATSGGSLGYTF. The CDR3 region has the DNA TGTGCCACCTCAGGAGGGTCGCTTGGCTACACCTTC.

This clone was recorded only once. This chain uses TRBV4-1 with TRBJ2-7; tentative D call: TRBD1 (5 bases). The CDR3 consists of 15 residues. Germline V gene lookup returns CDR1 MGHRA and CDR2 YSYEKL. Trimming shortened V by 0 bases and J by 3 bases, and 12 bases separated the two germline ends. The chain's CDR3 is CASSQDPRTNYEQYF. CDR3 sequence (DNA): TGCGCCAGCAGCCAAGATCCAAGGACAAACTACGAGCAGTACTTC.

The chain uses TRBV7-3 and TRBJ2-1, with D possibly being TRBD2 (5 bases). Per germline, CDR1 SGHTA and CDR2 FQGTGA. The CDR3 length is 14 residues. The V gene lost 5 bases and the J gene lost 9 bases, with 17 bases spanning the gap. CDR3 loop: CASSPQVWGAEQFF. The CDR3, as DNA: TGTGCCAGCAGCCCCCAAGTGTGGGGAGCTGAGCAGTTCTTC.

This rearrangement joins TRBV4-1 to TRBJ2-7, with TRBD1 identical over 10 bases. Germline values: CDR1 MGHRA, CDR2 YSYEKL. The V gene end was trimmed by 4 bases and the J gene end by 6 bases; junction bases not matched to a gene: 9. The CDR3 is 15 amino acids. The CDR3 sequence: CASSLSGTGVGEQYF. The CDR3, as DNA: TGCGCCAGCAGCCTATCCGGGACAGGGGTGGGCGAGCAGTACTTC.

V usage is TRBV6-5 and J usage is TRBJ1-1, with D unresolved. Per the germline V gene, CDR1 is MNHEY and CDR2 is SVGAGI. The CDR3 totals 13 residues. The V end lost 8 bases, the J end lost 3 bases, and 13 bases lay between the germline ends. Here the CDR3 reads CASLSLRDTEAFF. CDR3 DNA sequence: TGTGCCAGCTTGTCACTGCGGGACACTGAAGCTTTCTTT.

In the case of this clone: Just one base apart from a much larger clone, this may be a read error. This chain uses TRBV6-1 with TRBJ2-5, with 8 bases identical to TRBD2. This CDR3 contains 15 residues. Germline CDR1 is MNHNS and CDR2 is SASEGT. CDR3: CANSEATSGQETQYF. The CDR3, as DNA: TGTGCCAACAGTGAAGCCACTAGCGGCCAAGAGACCCAGTACTTC.

The chain employs TRBV18 and TRBJ2-1, with 12 positions matching TRBD2. The CDR3 is 15 residues long. In germline, CDR1 is KGHSH, CDR2 LQKENI. Trimming cost V 5 bases and J 7 bases; bases outside gene matches: 6. CDR3 sequence: CASSTTSGRGNEQFF. For the CDR3, the DNA is TGTGCCAGCTCAACGACTAGCGGGAGAGGTAATGAGCAGTTCTTC.

The chain joins TRBV15 to TRBJ2-1; D gene ambiguous. The CDR3 runs 15 residues. V was shortened by 0 bases and J by 5 bases, with 11 bases between the two germline ends. Germline CDR1 is LNHNV and CDR2 is YYDKDF (reference sequence). In DNA, the CDR3 is TGTGCCACCAGCAGAGATCGGAACACACACAATGAGCAGTTCTTC. Encoded protein: CATSRDRNTHNEQFF.

The DNA of the CDR3 is TGTGCCAGCAGAAAAGAGGGCAATCAGCCCCAGCATTTT. Its translation is CASRKEGNQPQHF. The chain joins TRBV27 to TRBJ1-5; D not resolved. The CDR3 length is 13 residues. Trimming pared 6 bases from V and 2 bases from J, leaving 8 bases between. Looked up from germline, CDR1 is MNHEY and CDR2 is SMNVEV (reference sequence).

The V call is TRBV15, the J call TRBJ2-7, with D tentatively TRBD2 (5 bases). V lost 0 bases, J lost 4 bases, and 13 bases lay in between. The germline CDR1 and CDR2 sequences are LNHNV and YYDKDF (reference sequence). There are 15 residues in the CDR3. CDR3 DNA sequence: TGTGCCACCAGCAGAGACCCTGGACTGCCGTACGAGCAGTACTTC. Protein product: CATSRDPGLPYEQYF.

The chain employs TRBV14 and TRBJ2-3; D unclear. The germline CDR1 and CDR2 sequences are SGHDN and FVKESK. This CDR3 has 14 residues. Deletions cut 2 bases from V and 4 bases from J, with 10 bases between. DNA of the CDR3: TGTGCCAGCAGCCAAAGACTCGTTCCAGATACGCAGTATTTT. It encodes CASSQRLVPDTQYF. The whole variable domain, remainder taken from reference TRBV14 and TRBJ2-3, is EAGVTQFPSHSVIEKGQTVTLRCDPISGHDNLYWYRRVMGKEIKFLLHFVKESKQDESGMPNNRFLAERTGGTYSTLKVQPAELEDSGVYFCASSQRLVPDTQYFGPGTRLTVL.

The table lists this clone with a count of one. The chain carries TRBV18 and TRBJ1-4; D is possibly TRBD1 (6 bases). The CDR3 length is 17 residues. Germline lookup yields CDR1 KGHSH and CDR2 LQKENI. Trimming left V 2 bases short and J 11 bases short, with 24 bases between. CDR3 amino acids: CASSPSGGGTDLRKLFF. For the CDR3, the DNA is TGTGCCAGCTCACCATCTGGTGGGGGCACCGATCTGAGGAAACTGTTTTTT.

The chain links TRBV11-3 to TRBJ2-5; TRBD2 might be the D (6 bases). The V end was cut by 5 bases, the J end by 4 bases, with 20 bases between. This CDR3 spans 16 amino acids. Germline V lookup: CDR1 SGHNT, CDR2 YENEEA. The CDR3 loop reads CASSLSGDYGPETQYF. CDR3 sequence (DNA): TGTGCCAGCAGCCTCTCGGGGGATTATGGCCCAGAGACCCAGTACTTC.

CDR3 in amino acids: CASSSRGGTGELFF. DNA for the CDR3: TGTGCCAGCAGCTCGCGAGGGGGCACCGGGGAGCTGTTTTTT. The gene calls are TRBV27 and TRBJ2-2; D is possibly TRBD1 (6 bases). The CDR3 has 14 residues. Germline V CDR1 and CDR2: MNHEY, SMNVEV (reference sequence). Trimming took off 6 bases at V and 4 bases at J, with 12 bases between the two ends.